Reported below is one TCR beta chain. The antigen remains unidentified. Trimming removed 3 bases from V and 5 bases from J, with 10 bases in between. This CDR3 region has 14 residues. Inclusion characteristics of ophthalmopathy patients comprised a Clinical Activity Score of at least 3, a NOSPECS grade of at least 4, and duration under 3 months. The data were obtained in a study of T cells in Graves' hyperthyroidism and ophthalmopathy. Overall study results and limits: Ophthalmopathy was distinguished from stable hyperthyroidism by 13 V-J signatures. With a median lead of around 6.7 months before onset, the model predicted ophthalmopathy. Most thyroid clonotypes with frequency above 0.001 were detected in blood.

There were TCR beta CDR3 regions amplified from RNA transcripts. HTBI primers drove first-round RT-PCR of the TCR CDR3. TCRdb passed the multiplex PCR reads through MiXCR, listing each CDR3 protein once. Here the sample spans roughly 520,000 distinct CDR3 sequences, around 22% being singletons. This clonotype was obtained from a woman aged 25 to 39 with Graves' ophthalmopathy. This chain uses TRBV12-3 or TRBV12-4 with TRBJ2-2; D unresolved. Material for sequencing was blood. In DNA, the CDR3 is TGTGCCAGCAGTTTTGGAGCGCGGACCGGGGAGCTGTTTTTT. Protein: CASSFGARTGELFF.